The T cell receptor beta chain under discussion was sequenced for a study of human T cells and chemical hapten exposure. Background on the study: The scalp of each patient received a weekly diphenylcyclopropenone dose for the full roughly 24-week study. Study results and caveats: Alopecia in the donors means their immune response may deviate from healthy people's.

As for time point: pre-sensitization, week 0. Described treatment: therapeutic diphenylcyclopropenone sensitization with weekly scalp DPC. Researchers sampled blood before each patch test went on. Total RNA came from unfractionated whole blood. This clonotype was picked up many times. Its antigen is still unknown. The V gene lost 3 bases and the J gene lost 7 bases, with 16 bases spanning the gap. This CDR3 is built from 14 residues. From germline, CDR1 is DFQATT and CDR2 SNEGSKA (reference sequence). One entry per CDR3 protein results from TCRdb running MiXCR on the RACE reads. The sample shows roughly 100,000 distinct CDR3 sequences, 9.6% of them seen only once.

The clonotype comes from a woman in her forties with alopecia areata. Some clones in this sample may be carry-over from other donors' samples. The chain recombines TRBV20-1 with TRBJ1-5, with D tentatively TRBD1 (6 bases). This material consisted of whole blood, taken in connection with sensitization to the hapten diphenylcyclopropenone (DPC). CDR3 protein: CSARFEGGGQPQHF. CDR3 DNA sequence: TGCAGTGCTAGGTTCGAGGGGGGTGGGCAGCCCCAGCATTTT.